The T cell receptor beta chain described here comes from a study of cytomegalovirus exposure and HLA in healthy donors. As for the study in general: The roughly 110 validation repertoires were reported in a later analysis to have been generated on the same platform as the approximately 600 first-cohort repertoires.

Data came from immunoSEQ multiplex PCR; TCRdb stores just in-frame clones and leaves some out. The top ten clones hold about a tenth of a sample with some 170,000 clones, over 85% of them seen once. J gave up 2 bases and V 7 bases, and 9 bases lay outside the gene matches. The germline CDR1 and CDR2 sequences are SNHLY and FYNNEI. The CDR3 runs to 16 residues. Donors came from a validation cohort of 95 to 150 subjects, distinct from the first 666-subject cohort. Sequenced material: PBMCs. The chain is built from TRBV2 and TRBJ2-5; 11 bases are shared with TRBD2. The origin of this receptor is a woman under 30 in good health and CMV-seropositive. The CDR3 loop reads CASMEPGLAVQETQYF. CDR3 in DNA: TGTGCCAGCATGGAACCGGGACTAGCGGTACAAGAGACCCAGTACTTC.